These 20 T cell receptor beta chains came from one sample sequenced in a study of metastatic and nonmetastatic thyroid tumors. TCRdb reprocessed the PCR reads via MiXCR. In the table there are 30,000 to 35,000 clones, 25% to 35% of which are singletons. No treatment of any kind had been given to any patient before thyroid surgery. The source material was blood. These receptors all stem from a female donor with papillary thyroid cancer or a benign thyroid nodule (not recorded which). Some clones in this sample may be carry-over from other donors' samples.

This clone has more than one count but fewer than ten. The chain couples TRBV5-1 to TRBJ2-2; D assignment may be TRBD1 or TRBD2 (6 bases each). The CDR3 runs to 17 residues. In germline, CDR1 is SGHRS, CDR2 YFSETQ. V dropped 1 base and J dropped 6 bases, with 19 bases sitting between them. The CDR3 is CASSLNRRGSSSGELFF. In DNA form, the CDR3 reads TGCGCCAGCAGCTTGAACAGGAGGGGGAGTTCGTCCGGGGAGCTGTTTTTT.

This clone occurred a few times. V is TRBV6-1 and J is TRBJ2-2, with 7 bases that match TRBD1. Germline lookup yields CDR1 MNHNS and CDR2 SASEGT. There are 16 residues in the CDR3. V shed 4 bases, J shed 3 bases, and the junction held 8 bases outside the gene matches. CDR3 protein: CASSGGTADYTGELFF. The CDR3 nucleotides are TGTGCCAGCAGTGGGGGGACAGCAGACTACACCGGGGAGCTGTTTTTT.

This clone was observed at least ten times. The chain combines TRBV7-8 with TRBJ2-3; no definite D call. The CDR3 runs 11 residues. CDR1 SGHVS and CDR2 FQNEAQ come from the germline V gene. The ends were cut back, 3 bases at V and 2 bases at J, with 0 bases in the middle. Written as DNA, the CDR3 is TGTGCCAGCAGCTTCACAGATACGCAGTATTTT. Translation gives CASSFTDTQYF.

The V call is TRBV7-8, the J call TRBJ2-2; D remains unclear. The V gene lost 0 bases and the J gene lost 7 bases, with 21 bases spanning the gap. This CDR3 has 18 residues. Per the germline V gene, CDR1 is SGHVS and CDR2 is FQNEAQ. As DNA, the CDR3 is TGTGCCAGCAGCTTAGCGGATCGGGCAGGATGGGTGAGCGGGGAGCTGTTTTTT. Translating gives CASSLADRAGWVSGELFF.

J is TRBJ2-7 and V is TRBV20-1; 7 bases agree with TRBD2. Trimming removed 0 bases from V and 2 bases from J; junction bases left unmatched: 7. The CDR3 totals 15 residues. Looked up from germline, CDR1 is DFQATT and CDR2 is SNEGSKA (reference sequence). The CDR3 bases are TGCAGTGCTAGAGATCCCAGCGGGGCCGCCTACGAGCAGTACTTC. This encodes CSARDPSGAAYEQYF.

This clone was seen a handful of times. The chain joins TRBV27 to TRBJ1-5, with 8 bases matching TRBD1. The germline V gene encodes CDR1 MNHEY and CDR2 SMNVEV (reference sequence). This CDR3 is 17 amino acids long. Trimming removed 5 bases from V and 4 bases from J; junction bases left unmatched: 13. CDR3 sequence (DNA): TGTGCCAGCAGTCCTCACCTGGACAGGGCGGGAAATCAGCCCCAGCATTTT. Its protein is CASSPHLDRAGNQPQHF.

This chain uses TRBV29-1 with TRBJ2-1; D is possibly TRBD1 or TRBD2 (5 bases each). Between the trimmed V and J ends, which lost 6 bases and 5 bases, there was a span of 20 bases. The CDR3 is made up of 15 amino acids. Germline V gene lookup returns CDR1 SQVTM and CDR2 ANQGSEA. The CDR3: CSVNPGASDHNEQFF. In nucleotides, the CDR3 is TGCAGCGTGAATCCCGGGGCTAGTGATCACAATGAGCAGTTCTTC.

The chain couples TRBV24-1 to TRBJ2-1, with 7 bases identical to TRBD2. Germline V gives CDR1 KGHDR, CDR2 SFDVKD. Trimming removed 2 bases from V and 4 bases from J; junction bases left unmatched: 7. This CDR3 has 16 amino acids. This CDR3 is CATSDYGGEAYNEQFF. The CDR3 nucleotides read TGTGCCACCAGTGATTATGGGGGGGAAGCATACAATGAGCAGTTCTTC.

The chain combines TRBV5-1 with TRBJ2-7; D remains unclear. Germline CDR1 and CDR2: SGHRS and YFSETQ. CDR3 length: 14 residues. V was trimmed by 4 bases and J by 1 base, leaving 12 bases between them. The CDR3 sequence is CASSPGWGSYEQYF. CDR3 in DNA: TGCGCCAGCAGCCCCGGGTGGGGTTCCTACGAGCAGTACTTC.

The genes are TRBV20-1 and TRBJ2-5, with D tentatively TRBD1 or TRBD2 (5 bases each). This CDR3 is built from 14 residues. CDR1 is DFQATT and CDR2 is SNEGSKA in the germline V gene (reference sequence). Trimming took off 4 bases at V and 3 bases at J, with 15 bases between the two ends. CDR3 sequence: CSAISGMGEETQYF. DNA for the CDR3: TGCAGTGCTATTTCAGGGATGGGGGAAGAGACCCAGTACTTC.

The rearrangement uses TRBV11-2 and TRBJ1-2, with D perhaps TRBD1 (6 bases). The V and J ends lost 2 bases and 5 bases respectively, with 15 bases between them. Germline values: CDR1 SGHAT, CDR2 FQNNGV. The CDR3 loop spans 15 amino acids. DNA of the CDR3: TGTGCCAGCAGCTTAAGGGCAGGGGAAGGGTATGGCTACACCTTC. The encoded protein is CASSLRAGEGYGYTF.

A note on this clone: Here the CDR3 omits its conserved ending phenylalanine or tryptophan, so a read error is the likely source. This chain joins TRBV6-2 or TRBV6-3 and TRBJ2-3; D not certain. The J call is in doubt because the DNA end fits TRBJ1-5 better. This CDR3 has 11 amino acids. Germline V lookup: CDR1 MNHEY, CDR2 SVGEGT. The CDR3 here is CASSSTDTQHL. CDR3 nucleotide sequence: TGTGCCAGCAGTTCCACAGATACGCAGCATTTA.

The genes are TRBV2 and TRBJ1-5; the match to TRBD1 covers 9 bases. Germline V gene data show CDR1 as SNHLY and CDR2 as FYNNEI. The CDR3 loop spans 19 amino acids. The V gene end was trimmed by 4 bases and the J gene end by 1 base; junction bases not matched to a gene: 14. CDR3 protein: CASSGGTGSGRVSNQPQHF. DNA for the CDR3: TGTGCCAGCAGTGGAGGGACAGGGTCGGGAAGAGTAAGCAATCAGCCCCAGCATTTT.

A few counts support this clone. The rearrangement uses TRBV12-3 or TRBV12-4 and TRBJ1-1; 10 positions match TRBD1. The CDR3 spans 16 residues. The ends lost 3 bases at V and 4 bases at J; junction bases unmatched: 8. The CDR3 spells CASSFWTGGKGTEAFF. CDR3 nucleotide sequence: TGTGCCAGCAGTTTTTGGACAGGGGGAAAGGGCACTGAAGCTTTCTTT.

The genes are TRBV11-2 and TRBJ2-1; TRBD2 aligns across 12 bases. The V segment lost 8 bases and the J segment 12 bases; nucleotides outside the gene matches: 20. CDR3 length equals 17 residues. Germline V CDR1 and CDR2: SGHAT, FQNNGV. CDR3 region: CASGQTSGRAPLKGQFF. In DNA, the CDR3 is TGTGCCAGCGGGCAGACTAGCGGGAGAGCTCCCCTCAAAGGGCAGTTCTTC.

A few counts support this clone. This chain links TRBV6-5 with TRBJ2-3, with no clear D. Trimming took off 7 bases at V and 3 bases at J, with 11 bases between the two ends. The CDR3 contains 13 residues. Per germline, CDR1 MNHEY and CDR2 SVGAGI. DNA for the CDR3: TGTGCCAGCATTTGGTCCCCGACAGATACGCAGTATTTT. Translating it yields CASIWSPTDTQYF.

The chain employs TRBV7-2 and TRBJ2-7; D unresolved. The CDR3 has 14 residues. Trimming removed 7 bases from V and 3 bases from J, with 16 bases in between. Germline V gene lookup returns CDR1 SGHTA and CDR2 FQGNSA. CDR3 sequence (DNA): TGTGCCAGCAAATTAGACCGTTTGAACTACGAGCAGTACTTC. Encoded protein: CASKLDRLNYEQYF.

There are many counts of this clone. The rearrangement uses TRBV2 and TRBJ1-4; a weak D match, TRBD1 (6 bases). V gave up 8 bases and J gave up 7 bases, with 20 bases separating them. The CDR3 loop spans 15 amino acids. Germline loops: CDR1 SNHLY, CDR2 FYNNEI. The CDR3 loop is CASGGGGEVSEKLFF. The CDR3 nucleotides are TGTGCCAGCGGGGGAGGGGGAGAGGTCTCTGAAAAACTGTTTTTT.

This clone occurred a few times. This chain connects TRBV12-3 or TRBV12-4 to TRBJ1-2, with 7 bases that match TRBD1. The V and J ends lost 7 bases and 2 bases, in that order; junction bases with no gene match: 10. This CDR3 is 15 amino acids long. The CDR3 is CASTPGGTVNYGYTF. Written as DNA, the CDR3 is TGTGCCAGCACCCCAGGCGGGACAGTCAACTATGGCTACACCTTC.

The chain has TRBV30 and TRBJ2-3; 11 nucleotides match TRBD2. Trimming cost V 4 bases and J 7 bases; bases outside gene matches: 1. The length of the CDR3 is 12 residues. Looked up from germline, CDR1 is GTSNPN and CDR2 is SVGIG (reference sequence). CDR3 nucleotide sequence: TGTGCCTGGACTAGCGGGAGGTATACGCAGTATTTT. Translated: CAWTSGRYTQYF.